This T cell receptor (beta chain) was documented in a study of response to subunit inactivated influenza vaccine. TCRdb reprocessed the RT-PCR reads with MiXCR, giving one entry per CDR3 protein. This table holds 450,000 to 600,000 distinct CDR3 sequences, less than 7.5% found once. The germline gives CDR1 MNHEY, CDR2 SVGAGI. Trimming took 5 bases from V and 3 from J, leaving 22 bases between them. The CDR3 runs 17 residues. This sequence was found in a man between 50 and 75 years old who received an inactivated influenza vaccine. This sample comprised PBMCs from blood, obtained less than 25 months after vaccination. The chain carries TRBV6-5 and TRBJ1-1; D possibly corresponds to TRBD1 (5 bases). The CDR3 DNA sequence: TGTGCCAGCAGTACTAGCCGGACGGGGCGGTTGGACACTGAAGCTTTCTTT. This encodes CASSTSRTGRLDTEAFF.